This is a list of T cell receptor beta chains from one sample in a study of blood T cell repertoires in COVID-19. Sequencing was performed with immunoSEQ multiplex PCR; in TCRdb, only in-frame clones are kept and a portion is missing. The sample shows fewer than 350,000 clones, 85% of them seen only once. Material for sequencing was PBMCs or T cells enriched from blood (not recorded which). These TCRs come from a woman aged 30 to 39 who had been exposed to COVID-19. Both conserved end residues are part of each CDR3. Each record gives: clone size, J gene, V gene, D gene, CDR3 protein, CDR3 DNA. A D gene is named only where the DNA matches it firmly. Some rows have no size entry. The others give once, few or many, or a class for an expanded clone.

size: .
J: TRBJ2-1
V: TRBV7-8
D: .
CDR3: CASSLAFWQSNEQFF
DNA: TGTGCCAGCAGCTTAGCGTTCTGGCAGTCCAATGAGCAGTTCTTC

size: .
J: TRBJ2-1
V: TRBV3-1/TRBV3-2
D: TRBD1
CDR3: CASSRPGTGPGQFF
DNA: TGTGCCAGCAGCCGTCCCGGGACAGGCCCAGGGCAGTTCTTC

size: once
J: TRBJ2-5
V: TRBV6-5
D: TRBD1
CDR3: CASSYSTQGETQYF
DNA: TGTGCCAGCAGTTACAGCACACAGGGGGAGACCCAGTACTTC

size: .
J: TRBJ2-1
V: TRBV7-3
D: .
CDR3: CASSLGPGGNEQFF
DNA: TGTGCCAGCAGCTTAGGCCCGGGCGGGAATGAGCAGTTCTTC

size: .
J: TRBJ1-4
V: TRBV5-1
D: TRBD1
CDR3: CASSWTGGNEKLFF
DNA: TGCGCCAGCAGCTGGACAGGGGGGAATGAAAAACTGTTTTTT

size: .
J: TRBJ1-2
V: TRBV28
D: .
CDR3: CASSLSTEAGRGYTF
DNA: TGTGCCAGCAGTTTATCCACAGAGGCGGGCCGAGGCTACACCTTC

size: .
J: TRBJ1-6
V: TRBV4-2
D: .
CDR3: CASSQLSGSPLHF
DNA: TGTGCCAGCAGCCAACTGTCGGGGTCACCCCTCCACTTT

size: once
J: TRBJ1-5
V: TRBV28
D: .
CDR3: CASSLSPGSNQPQHF
DNA: TGTGCCAGCAGTTTATCCCCAGGGTCCAATCAGCCCCAGCATTTT

size: .
J: TRBJ2-1
V: TRBV4-2
D: .
CDR3: CASSQDRGSVRNEQFF
DNA: TGTGCCAGCAGCCAAGATCGAGGGTCTGTACGGAATGAGCAGTTCTTC

size: .
J: TRBJ1-1
V: TRBV7-9
D: .
CDR3: CASSLQVLNTEAFF
DNA: TGTGCCAGCAGCTTACAGGTCCTAAACACTGAAGCTTTCTTT

size: .
J: TRBJ1-1
V: TRBV4-3
D: .
CDR3: CASSQDPMNTEAFF
DNA: TGCGCCAGCAGCCAAGATCCCATGAACACTGAAGCTTTCTTT

size: .
J: TRBJ1-2
V: TRBV2
D: TRBD1
CDR3: CASSEAGTGVGLRGYTF
DNA: TGTGCCAGCAGTGAAGCTGGGACAGGCGTAGGGTTGAGGGGCTACACCTTC

size: .
J: TRBJ2-2
V: TRBV27
D: .
CDR3: CASSLSSGQLFF
DNA: TGTGCCAGCAGTTTATCTAGCGGTCAGCTGTTTTTT

size: once
J: TRBJ2-7
V: TRBV11-3
D: TRBD1
CDR3: CASSSSPGTAYEQYF
DNA: TGTGCCAGCAGCTCTAGCCCCGGGACAGCCTACGAGCAGTACTTC

size: .
J: TRBJ1-2
V: TRBV9
D: TRBD1
CDR3: CASSSRDREHYGYTF
DNA: TGTGCCAGCAGCTCCCGGGACAGGGAACACTATGGCTACACCTTC

size: few
J: TRBJ2-2
V: TRBV4-2
D: TRBD2
CDR3: CASSPRTSGKGGGELFF
DNA: TGTGCCAGCAGCCCTCGGACTAGCGGGAAGGGAGGCGGGGAGCTGTTTTTT

size: .
J: TRBJ2-1
V: TRBV19
D: .
CDR3: CASSITLNSYNEQFF
DNA: TGTGCCAGTAGTATAACACTAAACTCCTACAATGAGCAGTTCTTC

size: few
J: TRBJ2-2
V: TRBV5-4
D: .
CDR3: CASSLKRGGPPGELFF
DNA: TGTGCCAGCAGCTTAAAGAGGGGGGGGCCTCCCGGGGAGCTGTTTTTT

size: .
J: TRBJ2-7
V: TRBV6-2/TRBV6-3
D: .
CDR3: CASSFSRAYEQYF
DNA: TGTGCCAGCAGTTTCTCCAGGGCCTACGAGCAGTACTTC

size: .
J: TRBJ2-7
V: TRBV6-5
D: TRBD1
CDR3: CASSYQTGAYEQYF
DNA: TGTGCCAGCAGTTACCAGACAGGGGCCTACGAGCAGTACTTC

size: .
J: TRBJ1-2
V: TRBV4-1
D: .
CDR3: CASSQEGRGEYGYTF
DNA: TGCGCCAGCAGCCAAGAGGGCAGGGGAGAGTATGGCTACACCTTC

size: once
J: TRBJ2-7
V: TRBV7-9
D: TRBD2
CDR3: CASSFFPASGPYEQYF
DNA: TGTGCCAGCAGCTTCTTTCCCGCTAGCGGACCCTACGAGCAGTACTTC

size: once
J: TRBJ1-4
V: TRBV19
D: TRBD1
CDR3: CASTPGQGGRGEKLFF
DNA: TGTGCCAGTACTCCGGGACAGGGAGGCAGGGGAGAAAAACTGTTTTTT

size: .
J: TRBJ2-3
V: TRBV28
D: TRBD1
CDR3: CASSPGTGVEDTQYF
DNA: TGTGCCAGCAGTCCCGGGACAGGGGTGGAAGATACGCAGTATTTT

size: .
J: TRBJ1-5
V: TRBV2
D: TRBD1
CDR3: CATGQGSNQPQHF
DNA: TGTGCCACGGGACAGGGAAGCAATCAGCCCCAGCATTTT

size: .
J: TRBJ1-1
V: TRBV19
D: .
CDR3: CASSVQGDAEAFF
DNA: TGTGCCAGTAGTGTACAGGGCGACGCTGAAGCTTTCTTT

size: many
J: TRBJ1-1
V: TRBV6-2/TRBV6-3
D: TRBD1
CDR3: CASSSGQGAFMTEAFF
DNA: TGTGCCAGCAGTTCCGGACAGGGGGCTTTTATGACTGAAGCTTTCTTT

size: once
J: TRBJ1-3
V: TRBV3-1/TRBV3-2
D: TRBD1
CDR3: CASSQRDSSGNTIYF
DNA: TGTGCCAGCAGCCAAAGGGACAGCTCTGGAAACACCATATATTTT

size: .
J: TRBJ1-4
V: TRBV28
D: .
CDR3: CASSSLPTATNEKLFF
DNA: TGTGCCAGCAGTTCGCTCCCGACAGCAACTAATGAAAAACTGTTTTTT

size: .
J: TRBJ2-1
V: TRBV7-2
D: TRBD2
CDR3: CASSLTSGLYNEQFF
DNA: TGTGCCAGCAGCTTGACTAGCGGGTTGTACAATGAGCAGTTCTTC

size: .
J: TRBJ2-3
V: TRBV5-1
D: TRBD1
CDR3: CASSLMGQGTDTQYF
DNA: TGCGCCAGCAGCTTGATGGGACAGGGGACAGATACGCAGTATTTT

size: .
J: TRBJ2-5
V: TRBV7-3
D: TRBD2
CDR3: CASSTGLAGGRETQYF
DNA: TGTGCCAGCAGCACCGGACTAGCGGGAGGCAGAGAGACCCAGTACTTC

size: .
J: TRBJ2-1
V: TRBV5-1
D: TRBD2
CDR3: CASSRTGLAGQKSHNEQFF
DNA: TGCGCCAGCAGCCGGACTGGACTAGCGGGACAAAAATCCCACAATGAGCAGTTCTTC

size: .
J: TRBJ1-5
V: TRBV7-2
D: TRBD1
CDR3: CASSSKGTGNQPQHF
DNA: TGTGCCAGCAGCTCGAAAGGGACAGGCAATCAGCCCCAGCATTTT

size: .
J: TRBJ2-7
V: TRBV28
D: TRBD1
CDR3: CASSLTQGAVGEQYF
DNA: TGTGCCAGCAGTTTAACCCAGGGGGCGGTCGGGGAGCAGTACTTC

size: .
J: TRBJ1-6
V: TRBV5-1
D: TRBD1
CDR3: CASSGTGDSPLHF
DNA: TGCGCCAGCAGCGGGACAGGGGATTCACCCCTCCACTTT

size: .
J: TRBJ1-5
V: TRBV25-1
D: TRBD1
CDR3: CASSELDRGHQPQHF
DNA: TGTGCCAGCAGTGAATTGGACAGGGGGCATCAGCCCCAGCATTTT

size: once
J: TRBJ1-2
V: TRBV28
D: TRBD1
CDR3: CASSYRGGLGYGYTF
DNA: TGTGCCAGCAGTTACAGGGGGGGATTAGGGTATGGCTACACCTTC

size: .
J: TRBJ2-1
V: TRBV7-9
D: TRBD2
CDR3: CASSWSSGGRNEQFF
DNA: TGTGCCAGCAGCTGGTCTAGCGGGGGTCGCAATGAGCAGTTCTTC

size: .
J: TRBJ2-6
V: TRBV14
D: .
CDR3: CASSQTSSGANVLTF
DNA: TGTGCCAGCAGCCAGACAAGCTCTGGGGCCAACGTCCTGACTTTC

size: .
J: TRBJ1-6
V: TRBV19
D: TRBD1
CDR3: CASSSSTGRNSPLHF
DNA: TGTGCCAGTAGTTCGTCGACAGGGAGGAATTCACCCCTCCACTTT